This entry lists 5 T cell receptor beta chains sequenced from one sample in a study of T cells in Graves' hyperthyroidism and ophthalmopathy. TCR beta CDR3 regions were amplified from RNA transcripts. The TCR CDR3 was amplified in a first-round RT-PCR using the HTBI primer set. TCRdb called the multiplex PCR reads again in MiXCR, with one record for every CDR3 protein. The sample has 550,000 to 850,000 distinct CDR3 sequences; over 15% are singletons. The sequenced sample consisted of blood. These receptors were obtained from a woman in her forties or fifties with Graves' hyperthyroidism that later progressed to Graves' ophthalmopathy.

This clonotype was recorded many times. The rearrangement joins TRBV11-2 to TRBJ2-1, with D unclear. In germline, CDR1 is SGHAT, CDR2 FQNNGV. The germline V and J ends were trimmed by 1 base and 5 bases, with 9 bases remaining between them. The CDR3 contains 14 residues. In nucleotides, the CDR3 is TGTGCCAGCAGCTTAGTTGACCCAGACAATGAGCAGTTCTTC. It translates to CASSLVDPDNEQFF.

This clonotype showed up many times. This chain links TRBV5-6 with TRBJ2-7, with 10 bases fitting TRBD2. The CDR3 extends over 15 amino acids. The germline V gene has CDR1 SGHDT and CDR2 YYEEEE. V lost 5 bases to trimming and J lost 2 bases; unmatched junction nucleotides: 7. This CDR3 reads CASSSSGGHPYEQYF. In DNA, the CDR3 is TGTGCCAGCAGTTCTAGCGGGGGCCATCCCTACGAGCAGTACTTC.

This clonotype was observed a handful of times. A read error may explain this, as a much larger clone is one base away. CDR3 nucleotide sequence: TGTGCCAGCAGCTTTAATAGACAGAACGCTGAAGCTTTCTTT. Protein sequence: CASSFNRQNAEAFF. J is TRBJ1-1 and V is TRBV7-2; possibly TRBD1 for D (5 bases). This CDR3 is 14 amino acids long. Per the germline V gene, CDR1 is SGHTA and CDR2 is FQGNSA.

The CDR3 here is CASSFRTTSPPRTQYF. In DNA, the CDR3 is TGTGCCAGCAGCTTCAGAACGACTTCCCCCCCAAGGACCCAGTACTTC. The chain carries TRBV7-9 and TRBJ2-5; D is unresolved. The CDR3 contains 16 residues. From germline, CDR1 is SEHNR and CDR2 FQNEAQ (reference sequence). Trimming stripped 3 bases from V and 7 bases from J, with 21 bases between.

The sample holds a few counts of this clonotype. The chain joins TRBV7-9 to TRBJ2-2; D gene unclear. Deletions cut 5 bases from V and 3 bases from J, with 7 bases between. The CDR3 length is 13 residues. The germline V gene has CDR1 SEHNR and CDR2 FQNEAQ (reference sequence). Here the CDR3 DNA reads TGTGCCAGCAGCCCGCGGCACACCGGGGAGCTGTTTTTT. It codes for CASSPRHTGELFF.